One sample yielded the 19 T cell receptor beta chains listed below, sequenced in a study of blood T cell repertoires in COVID-19. Assay: immunoSEQ multiplex PCR; the TCRdb copy retains only in-frame clones and omits some. The table includes about 270,000 clones, about nine tenths detected once. The specimen sequenced was PBMCs or T cells enriched from blood (not recorded which). The receptors derive from a middle-aged woman with acute COVID-19.

The V gene is TRBV10-1, the J gene TRBJ1-1; D is undetermined. V was cut by 3 bases and J by 3 bases, with 8 bases left in between. Germline CDR1 and CDR2: WNHNN and SYGVQD (reference sequence). The CDR3 is 13 amino acids. The CDR3 nucleotides are TGCGCCAGCAGTGATGCGGCCTACACTGAAGCTTTCTTT. Protein sequence: CASSDAAYTEAFF.

CDR3 in DNA: TGTGCCACCAGTGATGCTGGGACTAGCGGGAGGGCCAGGAATGAGCAGTTCTTC. Translating gives CATSDAGTSGRARNEQFF. V and J are TRBV24-1 and TRBJ2-1; 16 bases line up with TRBD2. The CDR3 is made up of 18 amino acids. From germline, CDR1 is KGHDR and CDR2 SFDVKD. Trimming cost V 3 bases and J 7 bases; bases outside gene matches: 8.

The rearrangement uses TRBV10-3 and TRBJ2-3, with D perhaps TRBD2 (6 bases). Germline assignment: CDR1 ENHRY and CDR2 SYGVKD. Trimming took 4 bases from V and 0 from J, leaving 14 bases between them. The CDR3 consists of 16 residues. CDR3 loop: CAISGASGTSTDTQYF. The CDR3 DNA is TGTGCCATCAGTGGAGCCTCCGGGACTAGCACAGATACGCAGTATTTT.

This sequence joins TRBV7-6 and TRBJ2-7; tentative D call: TRBD1 (6 bases). Germline CDR1 is SGHVS and CDR2 is FNYEAQ. V was pared by 1 base and J by 5 bases, with 18 bases between. The CDR3 runs to 16 residues. The chain's CDR3 is CASSLEFPPGDHEQYF. CDR3 nucleotide sequence: TGTGCCAGCAGCTTAGAATTCCCCCCAGGGGACCACGAGCAGTACTTC.

The chain is built from TRBV7-2 and TRBJ2-5, with 7 bases matching TRBD1. This CDR3 spans 14 amino acids. The V segment lost 4 bases and the J segment 4 bases; nucleotides outside the gene matches: 6. Germline values: CDR1 SGHTA, CDR2 FQGNSA. The CDR3 reads CASSSGQALETQYF. In nucleotides, the CDR3 is TGTGCCAGCAGCTCCGGACAGGCCCTAGAGACCCAGTACTTC.

This clone was found once. This chain joins TRBV19 and TRBJ1-4; D uncertain. Germline V gene lookup returns CDR1 LNHDA and CDR2 SQIVND (reference sequence). Trimming removed 7 bases at V and 0 bases at J, with 9 bases between. There are 14 residues in the CDR3. Here the CDR3 reads CASNGGTTNEKLFF. The CDR3 nucleotides read TGTGCCAGTAACGGAGGAACAACTAATGAAAAACTGTTTTTT.

The genes are TRBV19 and TRBJ2-3; 9 bases fit TRBD2. CDR1 LNHDA and CDR2 SQIVND come from the germline V gene (reference sequence). The CDR3 has 16 residues. V lost 5 bases and J lost 5; bases outside the gene matches: 11. Here the CDR3 DNA reads TGTGCCAGTAGTCGGGATGGCGGGAGGGCCAGAGATACGCAGTATTTT. This gives the protein CASSRDGGRARDTQYF.

This chain uses TRBV2 with TRBJ2-7; perhaps TRBD1 as D (6 bases). Germline CDR1 reads SNHLY; CDR2 reads FYNNEI. This CDR3 is built from 12 residues. V lost 8 bases and J lost 3, with 11 bases in between. Here the CDR3 DNA reads TGTGCCAGCGTCCGGGACAACTACGAGCAGTACTTC. Protein sequence: CASVRDNYEQYF.

This chain uses TRBV3-1 (or the pseudogene TRBV3-2) with TRBJ1-6, with 9 positions matching TRBD1. Trimming cost V 5 bases and J 7 bases; bases outside gene matches: 3. The CDR3 runs to 14 residues. Germline CDR1 LGHDT, CDR2 YNNKEL (reference sequence). CDR3 loop: CASSIDRGNSPLHF. The DNA of the CDR3 is TGTGCCAGCAGCATCGACAGGGGGAATTCACCCCTCCACTTT.

V is TRBV2 and J is TRBJ2-6; a weak D match, TRBD1 (5 bases). V gave up 2 bases and J gave up 3 bases, with 5 bases separating them. The CDR3 loop spans 14 amino acids. Germline V CDR1 and CDR2: SNHLY, FYNNEI. The DNA for the CDR3 is TGTGCCAGCAGTGAAAGGGGTGGGGCCAACGTCCTGACTTTC. Its translation is CASSERGGANVLTF.

The chain couples TRBV6-1 to TRBJ2-1, with TRBD2 matching 13 bases. CDR1 is MNHNS, CDR2 SASEGT, per germline. V lost 2 bases, J lost 8 bases, and 6 bases stayed unmatched. This CDR3 region has 16 residues. CDR3 in DNA: TGTGCCAGCAGTGAACGGAGACTAGCGGGAGGCGATGAGCAGTTCTTC. Amino acid sequence: CASSERRLAGGDEQFF.

V usage is TRBV7-2 and J usage is TRBJ1-4; 9 bases are a match to TRBD1. CDR1 is SGHTA and CDR2 is FQGNSA in the germline V gene. V lost 6 bases and J lost 4; bases outside the gene matches: 3. The CDR3 runs to 14 residues. The CDR3 coding sequence is TGTGCCAGCAGTAAGGGACAGGGTAATGAAAAACTGTTTTTT. Its translation: CASSKGQGNEKLFF.

This chain links TRBV5-8 with TRBJ2-7, with 7 bases aligning to TRBD2. The CDR3 length is 11 residues. CDR1 is SGHTS, CDR2 YDEGEE, per germline. V lost 2 bases and J lost 9; bases outside the gene matches: 2. The CDR3 DNA follows: TGTGCCAGCAGCTTCGGGACTACGCAGTACGTC. Protein: CASSFGTTQYV.

This clone was picked up one time. V gene TRBV18 combines with J gene TRBJ1-1, with TRBD1 as a possible D gene (6 bases). V was cut by 4 bases and J by 5 bases, with 11 bases left in between. Germline assignment: CDR1 KGHSH and CDR2 LQKENI. The CDR3 is made up of 13 amino acids. In DNA form, the CDR3 reads TGTGCCAGCTCACAGTCAGGGGATACTGAAGCTTTCTTT. Its protein product is CASSQSGDTEAFF.

Turning to this clone: This CDR3 is also generated by other DNA sequences in the sample. This chain links TRBV19 with TRBJ2-7; perhaps TRBD2 as D (7 bases). Deletions cut 6 bases from V and 6 bases from J, with 15 bases between. CDR3 length equals 13 residues. Per the germline V gene, CDR1 is LNHDA and CDR2 is SQIVND (reference sequence). Here the CDR3 DNA reads TGTGCCAGTAGCTTAGGCGGGGGCGGCGAGCAGTACTTC. Translation gives CASSLGGGGEQYF.

The chain links TRBV2 to TRBJ1-5, with TRBD1 identical over 7 bases. The CDR3 spans 16 residues. Trimming at V came to 6 bases and at J to 2 bases, leaving 10 bases not matched to a gene. The germline CDR1 and CDR2 sequences are SNHLY and FYNNEI. The CDR3 DNA is TGTGCCAGCAGCAGCGGAGGGGGCGCCGGCAATCAGCCCCAGCATTTT. Protein product: CASSSGGGAGNQPQHF.

The V gene is TRBV28, the J gene TRBJ1-2; D remains unclear. The CDR3 extends over 13 amino acids. Trimming cost V 3 bases and J 4 bases, with 9 bases left between them. Germline CDR1 and CDR2: MDHEN and SYDVKM. The CDR3 here is CASSLPGIYGYTF. The CDR3 region has the DNA TGTGCCAGCAGTTTGCCAGGTATCTATGGCTACACCTTC.

The chain has TRBV19 and TRBJ2-7, with TRBD2 matching 11 bases. Germline V CDR1 and CDR2: LNHDA, SQIVND (reference sequence). CDR3 length: 16 residues. The V and J ends lost 1 base and 0 bases, in that order; junction bases with no gene match: 2. The CDR3 DNA follows: TGTGCCAGTAGTATAGGACTAGCGGGGACCTCCTACGAGCAGTACTTC. This codes for CASSIGLAGTSYEQYF.

The rearrangement links TRBV11-2 to TRBJ2-1, with 7 bases fitting TRBD1. This CDR3 has 15 amino acids. V dropped 4 bases and J dropped 1; count of bases not matched to a gene: 4. Germline V gene sequence: CDR1 SGHAT, CDR2 FQNNGV. CDR3 nucleotide sequence: TGTGCCAGCAGCTCACAGGGGTCTTCCTACAATGAGCAGTTCTTC. This codes for CASSSQGSSYNEQFF.